A single sample gave rise to the 27 T cell receptor beta chains below, sequenced in a study of blood T cells in healthy people across ages (dated by TCRdb to 2015 to 2017). The library was generated by 5' RACE. Sequencing took place on an Illumina HiSeq 2500. A second PCR of roughly 7 to 12 cycles was performed with a sample-barcoded 5' primer and a J-beta primer mix. TCRdb cleaned the public reads at Q25 with fastp, built clones with MiXCR and kept in-frame beta chains. Every CDR3 protein is listed once, alongside the most common genes and DNA of its rows. For this sample the table gives about 650,000 distinct CDR3 sequences, of which roughly 30% were detected only once. Of the sample, 15% to 19% is held by the ten largest clones. Input material: blood. The receptors come from a woman of 80 years or more in good health. Donor details come from another sample of the same person, matched by shared clones.

This chain's CDR3 is CARQYRNTGELFF. The CDR3 DNA sequence: TGTGCCAGACAGTACCGGAACACCGGGGAGCTGTTTTTT. The chain employs TRBV25-1 and TRBJ2-2; D is unresolved. CDR3 length: 13 residues. The V gene's germline CDR1 is MGHDK and CDR2 SYGVNS. Trimming took off 9 bases at V and 1 base at J, with 9 bases between the two ends.

This clonotype was recorded at least ten times. V usage is TRBV25-1 and J usage is TRBJ2-7; 7 nucleotides align to TRBD1. The CDR3 extends over 15 amino acids. V lost 3 bases, J lost 5 bases, and 10 bases stayed unmatched. From germline, CDR1 is MGHDK and CDR2 SYGVNS. The DNA of the CDR3 is TGTGCCAGCAGTGAGAGGGGAACAGGGGCTGACGAGCAGTACTTC. Protein sequence: CASSERGTGADEQYF.

This chain links TRBV20-1 with TRBJ2-7; 7 bases line up with TRBD2. The V gene end was trimmed by 6 bases and the J gene end by 2 bases; junction bases not matched to a gene: 10. This CDR3 is built from 14 residues. The germline V gene has CDR1 DFQATT and CDR2 SNEGSKA (reference sequence). DNA for the CDR3: TGCAGTGCACGTGGACTAGAGGGGACCTACGAGCAGTACTTC. Its protein product is CSARGLEGTYEQYF.

In the case of this clonotype: A much larger clone differs by one base, so this may be a read error. The chain recombines TRBV27 with TRBJ2-6; D may be TRBD2 (5 bases). Between the trimmed V and J ends, which lost 4 bases and 0 bases, there was a span of 16 bases. CDR1 and CDR2 from the germline V gene are MNHEY and SMNVEV (reference sequence). The CDR3 contains 18 residues. The CDR3 reads CASSSWPRTASGANVLTF. The DNA of the CDR3 is TGTGCCAGCAGTTCTTGGCCCAGGACTGCCTCTGGGGCCAACGTCCTGACTTTC.

This clonotype was found many times. The chain couples TRBV10-3 to TRBJ2-5, with 14 bases aligning to TRBD2. Germline CDR1 reads ENHRY; CDR2 reads SYGVKD. This CDR3 has 14 amino acids. J was trimmed by 3 bases and V by 10 bases; bases with no gene match: 4. Written as DNA, the CDR3 is TGTGCCACCGGGACTAGCGGGGGTGAAGAGACCCAGTACTTC. Amino acids: CATGTSGGEETQYF.

This clonotype has a handful of counts. V usage is TRBV25-1 and J usage is TRBJ1-5; D call uncertain. The V and J ends lost 5 bases and 3 bases respectively, with 5 bases between them. The CDR3 extends over 12 amino acids. CDR1 is MGHDK, CDR2 SYGVNS, per germline. The CDR3 coding sequence is TGTGCCAGCAGTCACCACAATCAGCCCCAGCATTTT. It is translated as CASSHHNQPQHF.

Note on this clonotype: Likely a read error: the CDR3 ends without its conserved phenylalanine or tryptophan. This rearrangement joins TRBV14 to TRBJ2-1; 7 bases are a match to TRBD1. V was pared by 5 bases and J by 4 bases, with 8 bases of the junction left unmatched. CDR1 SGHDN and CDR2 FVKESK come from the germline V gene. This CDR3 is 15 amino acids long. As DNA, the CDR3 is TGTGCCAGCAGCGTTCTACAGGGGTCATACAATGAGCAGTTCCTC. Protein product: CASSVLQGSYNEQFL.

This clonotype was picked up many times. The V and J genes are TRBV27 and TRBJ1-4, with 8 bases aligning to TRBD1. After removal of 5 bases from V and 2 bases from J, the junction contained 10 bases not matched to a gene. From germline, CDR1 is MNHEY and CDR2 SMNVEV (reference sequence). The CDR3 contains 17 residues. CDR3 sequence: CASSPGTGKRTNEKLFF. In DNA form, the CDR3 reads TGTGCCAGCAGTCCTGGGACAGGCAAAAGGACTAATGAAAAACTGTTTTTT.

The rearrangement joins TRBV20-1 to TRBJ2-7; D not resolved. Germline V gives CDR1 DFQATT, CDR2 SNEGSKA (reference sequence). V was trimmed by 8 bases and J by 2 bases, leaving 16 bases between them. The CDR3 has 13 residues. The CDR3 reads CSTPGQAAYEQYF. In DNA, the CDR3 is TGCAGTACCCCCGGGCAGGCGGCCTACGAGCAGTACTTC.

A remark on this clonotype: A much larger clone lies one base from this, so it may be a read error. V usage is TRBV7-2 and J usage is TRBJ2-1, with 7 bases identical to TRBD1. This CDR3 is built from 16 residues. CDR1 is SGHTA, CDR2 FQGNSA, per germline. V dropped 1 base and J dropped 5; count of bases not matched to a gene: 8. The CDR3 DNA reads as TGTGCCAGCAGCTTAGGGTCAGGGGGTAGGGACAATGAGCAGTTCTTC. Translated: CASSLGSGGRDNEQFF.

The CDR3 nucleotides read TGTGCCAGCAGCCAAGGCTCAAGACAGGGAAAGACTGAAGCTTTCTTT. Amino acids: CASSQGSRQGKTEAFF. V and J are TRBV3-1 and TRBJ1-1; 7 bases line up with TRBD1. CDR3 length equals 16 residues. Germline assignment: CDR1 LGHDT and CDR2 YNNKEL (reference sequence). V gave up 1 base and J gave up 5 bases; unmatched junction bases: 10. Based on the CDR3 plus reference TRBV3-1 and TRBJ1-1, the full variable domain is DTAVSQTPKYLVTQMGNDKSIKCEQNLGHDTMYWYKQDSKKFLKIMFSYNNKELIINETVPNRFSPKSPDKAHLNLHINSLELGDSAVYFCASSQGSRQGKTEAFFGQGTRLTVV.

The V and J genes are TRBV20-1 and TRBJ2-7, with 9 bases matching TRBD2. The CDR3 sequence is 13 residues long. CDR1 and CDR2 (germline): DFQATT, SNEGSKA (reference sequence). V dropped 5 bases and J dropped 4; count of bases not matched to a gene: 6. CDR3 sequence: CSALAGAGYEQYF. CDR3 coding DNA: TGCAGTGCTTTAGCGGGAGCGGGATACGAGCAGTACTTC.

The V call is TRBV2, the J call TRBJ2-7; D gene ambiguous. Germline V CDR1 and CDR2: SNHLY, FYNNEI. This CDR3 contains 12 residues. V dropped 3 bases and J dropped 3 bases, with 6 bases sitting between them. The CDR3: CASSEWIYEQYF. DNA for the CDR3: TGTGCCAGCAGTGAGTGGATCTACGAGCAGTACTTC.

This clonotype was seen many times. The chain has TRBV7-3 and TRBJ2-3; the match to TRBD2 covers 13 bases. V was pared by 4 bases and J by 7 bases, with 5 bases of the junction left unmatched. The CDR3 is 15 residues long. The germline V gene has CDR1 SGHTA and CDR2 FQGTGA. The CDR3 region is CASSSGLAGANTQYF. The CDR3 nucleotides read TGTGCCAGCAGCTCAGGACTAGCGGGGGCAAATACGCAGTATTTT. Full variable domain (missing parts from reference TRBV7-3 and TRBJ2-3): GAGVSQTPSNKVTEKGKYVELRCDPISGHTALYWYRQSLGQGPEFLIYFQGTGAADDSGLPNDRFFAVRPEGSVSTLKIQRTERGDSAVYLCASSSGLAGANTQYFGPGTRLTVL.

This clonotype came up a few times. V and J are TRBV9 and TRBJ1-1; TRBD1 aligns across 7 bases. The ends lost 0 bases at V and 5 bases at J; junction bases unmatched: 4. The CDR3 runs to 14 residues. The germline V gene has CDR1 SGDLS and CDR2 YYNGEE. The CDR3 DNA follows: TGTGCCAGCAGCGTAGCACAGGGGCATACTGAAGCTTTCTTT. It encodes CASSVAQGHTEAFF. Supplemented by reference TRBV9 and TRBJ1-1, the full variable domain reads DSGVTQTPKHLITATGQRVTLRCSPRSGDLSVYWYQQSLDQGLQFLIQYYNGEERAKGNILERFSAQQFPDLHSELNLSSLELGDSALYFCASSVAQGHTEAFFGQGTRLTVV.

The chain is built from TRBV30 and TRBJ1-4; D gene unclear. Germline CDR1 GTSNPN, CDR2 SVGIG (reference sequence). V lost 0 bases, J lost 7 bases, and 21 bases lay in between. The CDR3 contains 17 residues. DNA of the CDR3: TGTGCCTGGAGTGTGGGGAGGATTCCTCAAGGGAGTGAAAAACTGTTTTTT. Its protein product is CAWSVGRIPQGSEKLFF.

This clonotype has ten or more counts. The J gene is TRBJ2-1, the V gene TRBV21-1; the table's D call, TRBD1, was not checked against the DNA. TRBV21-1 is classified as a pseudogene. This CDR3 has 13 amino acids. CDR3 residues: CASSPPGGDEQFF. The CDR3 DNA sequence: TGTGCCAGCAGCCCCCCTGGGGGGGATGAGCAGTTCTTC.

CDR3 sequence reads: CASSFLGGAVADTQYF. The DNA of the CDR3 is TGTGCCAGCAGCTTTTTAGGGGGGGCCGTAGCAGATACGCAGTATTTT. The V call is TRBV7-9, the J call TRBJ2-3; TRBD2 is a possible D gene (7 bases). The germline gives CDR1 SEHNR, CDR2 FQNEAQ (reference sequence). The CDR3 is 16 amino acids. V gave up 3 bases and J gave up 4 bases, with 17 bases separating them. Full variable domain (outside the CDR3, taken from reference TRBV7-9 and TRBJ2-3): DTGVSQNPRHKITKRGQNVTFRCDPISEHNRLYWYRQTLGQGPEFLTYFQNEAQLEKSRLLSDRFSAERPKGSFSTLEIQRTEQGDSAMYLCASSFLGGAVADTQYFGPGTRLTVL.

J is TRBJ1-2 and V is TRBV5-5; D possibly corresponds to TRBD1 (6 bases). Trimming took 0 bases from V and 4 from J, leaving 13 bases between them. Germline CDR1 SGHKS, CDR2 YYEKEE (reference sequence). The CDR3 covers 15 residues. The DNA for the CDR3 is TGTGCCAGCAGCTTGGGGGTCCGGGGGGCCTATGGCTACACCTTC. Amino acid sequence: CASSLGVRGAYGYTF.

On this clonotype itself: At one end the junction does not follow the germline gene, possibly because of a read error. V and J are TRBV5-1 and TRBJ1-1, with D uncertain. Germline CDR1 is SGHRS and CDR2 is YFSETQ. This CDR3 comprises 12 residues. The CDR3 sequence is CASSLSPTGAFF. CDR3 nucleotides: TGCGCCAGCAGCTTGTCCCCAACTGGAGCTTTCTTT.

Many counts were recorded for this clonotype. V gene TRBV6-5 combines with J gene TRBJ1-2; D is undetermined. V gave up 7 bases and J gave up 8 bases, with 14 bases separating them. Germline V gives CDR1 MNHEY, CDR2 SVGAGI. The CDR3 contains 12 residues. CDR3 nucleotides: TGTGCCAGCATCAGAATACCGGGAGGCTACACCTTC. Its protein product is CASIRIPGGYTF.

The J gene is TRBJ2-2, the V gene TRBV2; D may correspond to TRBD1 or TRBD2 (7 bases each). V lost 7 bases and J 6 bases, leaving 15 bases between the germline ends. This CDR3 is 14 amino acids long. Germline assignment: CDR1 SNHLY and CDR2 FYNNEI. The CDR3 region is CASTLQGRAGELFF. CDR3 in DNA: TGTGCCAGCACCCTACAGGGGAGGGCCGGGGAGCTGTTTTTT.

The sample holds many counts of this clonotype. V gene TRBV27 combines with J gene TRBJ2-3, with D perhaps matching TRBD1 or TRBD2 (5 bases each). The ends were cut back, 6 bases at V and 2 bases at J, with 12 bases in the middle. CDR1 is MNHEY, CDR2 SMNVEV, per germline (reference sequence). This CDR3 comprises 14 residues. Here the CDR3 reads CASSRGVFTDTQYF. In DNA form, the CDR3 reads TGTGCCAGCAGCCGGGGCGTTTTCACAGATACGCAGTATTTT.

In this sample, this clonotype turned up many times. This chain joins TRBV4-2 and TRBJ1-4, with 7 bases fitting TRBD1. Germline V gene lookup returns CDR1 LGHNA and CDR2 YNFKEQ. With 1 base clipped from V and 5 bases from J, the junction kept 7 bases outside the gene matches. The CDR3 length is 16 residues. CDR3 amino acids: CASSQAAGGINEKLFF. CDR3 nucleotide sequence: TGTGCCAGCAGCCAAGCGGCAGGGGGGATAAATGAAAAACTGTTTTTT.

This clonotype was recorded many times. CDR3 protein: CASSLGGGAGTDTQYF. The DNA of the CDR3 is TGTGCCAGCAGCTTAGGCGGGGGGGCCGGTACAGATACGCAGTATTTT. This chain connects TRBV7-2 to TRBJ2-3, with 9 bases aligning to TRBD2. Germline assignment: CDR1 SGHTA and CDR2 FQGNSA. The CDR3 contains 16 residues. J gave up 3 bases and V 1 base, and 5 bases lay outside the gene matches. Full variable domain (missing parts from reference TRBV7-2 and TRBJ2-3): GAGVSQSPSNKVTEKGKDVELRCDPISGHTALYWYRQSLGQGLEFLIYFQGNSAPDKSGLPSDRFSAERTGGSVSTLTIQRTQQEDSAVYLCASSLGGGAGTDTQYFGPGTRLTVL.

A remark on this clonotype: The junction does not match germline at one end; this may be a read error. This chain joins TRBV25-1 and TRBJ1-1, with a weak D call TRBD1 (6 bases). Per germline, CDR1 MGHDK and CDR2 SYGVNS. The CDR3 runs to 13 residues. The DNA for the CDR3 is TGTGCCAGCAGTGGGCAGGGGATAACTGGAGCTTTCTTT. Translating gives CASSGQGITGAFF.

In its sample, this clonotype was seen a few times. The chain couples TRBV5-1 to TRBJ1-4; D is uncertain. Trimming took off 5 bases at V and 7 bases at J, with 12 bases between the two ends. This CDR3 spans 13 amino acids. Germline V gene sequence: CDR1 SGHRS, CDR2 YFSETQ. The CDR3: CASSDSLAEKLFF. DNA for the CDR3: TGCGCCAGCAGTGACTCGTTGGCTGAAAAACTGTTTTTT.